The T cell receptor (beta chain) described here comes from a study of blood T cell repertoires in COVID-19. Study-wide context: There were acute and convalescent COVID-19 samples, and they came from the United States, Italy and Spain.

The assay was immunoSEQ multiplex PCR, and TCRdb's table has in-frame clones only and misses some. Of around 700,000 clones in the sample, approximately 90% are singletons; the top ten hold under 0.3%. This CDR3 comprises 15 residues. Germline loops: CDR1 LNHDA, CDR2 SQIVND (reference sequence). Trimming left V 4 bases short and J 0 bases short, with 12 bases between. The sequenced sample consisted of peripheral blood. This clonotype originated in a woman between 18 and 29 years old with acute or convalescent COVID-19. This chain links TRBV19 with TRBJ1-1, with TRBD1 as a possible D gene (5 bases). The DNA of the CDR3 is TGTGCCAGTAGTACCCCAGACAGTTTGAACACTGAAGCTTTCTTT. This codes for CASSTPDSLNTEAFF.